Described below is a single TCR beta chain sequence and its context. Its antigen is not known. J was trimmed by 0 bases and V by 4 bases; bases with no gene match: 8. CDR1 is SGHKS and CDR2 is YYEKEE in the germline V gene (reference sequence). The CDR3 contains 16 residues. The data stem from a study of T-cell reconstitution after alpha-beta-depleted transplantation in children. Unique molecular identifiers were incorporated during preparation of the TCRbeta library. TCRdb redid the calling of the PCR reads with MiXCR, one entry per CDR3 protein. The sample records 350,000 to 500,000 distinct CDR3 sequences, about 40% being singletons. Overall study results and limits: Recipient T cells and thymic progenitors that survived gave rise to the high TCRbeta diversity observed at day 60 in some patients. Alpha-beta T cells about two months after transplant reportedly derived from several hundred expanded graft clones.

The gene calls are TRBV5-5 and TRBJ2-7, with 9 bases lining up with TRBD1. This TCR derives from a girl under 10 years old with aplastic anemia, due to receive a stem cell transplant. The source was PBMCs, collected before TCRalphabeta/CD19-depleted stem cell transplant. The CDR3 coding sequence is TGTGCCAGCAGCATACGGGACAGGGCCAGCTCCTACGAGCAGTACTTC. Its translation: CASSIRDRASSYEQYF.